This entry describes one T cell receptor (beta chain). These data are taken from a study of monozygotic twins with inflammatory bowel disease. With the 5' RACE reads reprocessed, TCRdb shows one record per CDR3 protein and no DNA. Reported are around 97,000 distinct CDR3 sequences; the ten largest clones contain more than 1.5%. The CDR3 sequence is 16 residues long. Germline V gives CDR1 DFQATT, CDR2 SNEGSKA (reference sequence). J is TRBJ1-6 and V is TRBV20-1; as DNA is missing, the TRBD1 call by TCRdb cannot be tested. The TCR was taken from a human donor with ulcerative colitis or Crohn's disease, or a healthy co-twin of an affected twin (not recorded which). Material: blood. The CDR3 protein is CSARDLGTGYNSPLHF.